This TCR beta chain was profiled in a study of T cells and copy number aberrations in small-cell lung cancer. Assay used: immunoSEQ multiplex PCR; TCRdb lists only in-frame clones, some missing. The data show roughly 1,200 clones, approximately 80% seen once. Limited-stage small-cell lung cancer patients underwent surgery between the late 2000s and the early 2020s. The sequence came from a woman aged 45-65 years with small cell lung cancer. Sequenced input: tumor tissue.

The CDR3 nucleotides are TGTGCCAGCAGTATCGGGAACACTGAAGCTTTCTTT. As protein: CASSIGNTEAFF. The chain couples TRBV7-9 to TRBJ1-1; D remains unclear. The V and J ends lost 6 bases and 1 base respectively, with 6 bases between them. This CDR3 region has 12 residues. Germline CDR1 reads SEHNR; CDR2 reads FQNEAQ (reference sequence).